The 21 T cell receptor beta chains given below trace back to one sample, sequenced in a study of T cells in Graves' hyperthyroidism and ophthalmopathy. Amplified regions were TCR beta CDR3 sequences from RNA transcripts. HTBI primers were used for first-round RT-PCR of the TCR CDR3. A single record per CDR3 protein comes from TCRdb applying MiXCR to the multiplex PCR reads. The sample yields 500,000 to 650,000 distinct CDR3 sequences, roughly 14% seen once. Sequencing used blood. These receptors were taken from a woman aged 50 to 60 with Graves' ophthalmopathy.

There are a few counts of this clonotype. This chain connects TRBV4-3 to TRBJ1-5; D gene unclear. The germline V gene has CDR1 LGHNA and CDR2 YSLEER. The V end lost 0 bases, the J end lost 6 bases, and 9 bases lay between the germline ends. The CDR3 sequence is 14 residues long. Here the CDR3 DNA reads TGCGCCAGCAGCCAAGATGGAGGGATTCAGCCCCAGCATTTT. Translating gives CASSQDGGIQPQHF.

This chain uses TRBV19 with TRBJ2-7; 9 bases line up with TRBD1. The CDR3 is made up of 14 amino acids. The junction had 8 bases not matched to a gene; V was cut back by 6 bases and J by 5 bases. Germline CDR1 LNHDA, CDR2 SQIVND (reference sequence). The CDR3 coding sequence is TGTGCCAGTAGGGAAACCGGGACAGGGCACGAGCAGTACTTC. It codes for CASRETGTGHEQYF.

This clonotype was counted between two and nine times. An end of the junction differs from the germline gene, which may be a read error. V and J are TRBV10-3 and TRBJ2-1, with a tentative D call TRBD2 (6 bases). The CDR3 is 15 residues long. Germline V gene sequence: CDR1 ENHRY, CDR2 SYGVKD. CDR3 residues: CASSAERVSYNEQFF. As DNA, the CDR3 is TGTGCCAGCAGTGCGGAGCGGGTCTCCTACAATGAGCAGTTCTTC.

Worth noting for this clonotype: A read error is possible here, since a much larger clone lies one base away. The chain is built from TRBV30 and TRBJ1-2; no reliable D call. This CDR3 comprises 11 residues. Germline CDR1 GTSNPN, CDR2 SVGIG (reference sequence). CDR3 protein: CAWSVDYGCTF. The CDR3 region has the DNA TGTGCCTGGAGTGTAGATTATGGCTGCACCTTC.

This clonotype was picked up many times. The rearrangement uses TRBV24-1 and TRBJ2-5, with D perhaps TRBD1 or TRBD2 (5 bases each). The CDR3 is made up of 15 amino acids. The V gene lost 3 bases and the J gene lost 2 bases, with 12 bases spanning the gap. The germline gives CDR1 KGHDR, CDR2 SFDVKD. The CDR3, as DNA: TGTGCCACCAGTGATCCGGGACGTCAGCAAGAGACCCAGTACTTC. Encoded protein: CATSDPGRQQETQYF.

This clonotype came up once. The chain combines TRBV20-1 with TRBJ2-7; D call uncertain. This CDR3 comprises 15 residues. Germline-derived CDR1 and CDR2 are DFQATT and SNEGSKA (reference sequence). V lost 4 bases and J 5 bases, leaving 21 bases between the germline ends. The CDR3 is CSATHKGSVFDEQYF. The DNA of the CDR3 is TGCAGTGCTACCCACAAGGGTTCCGTGTTCGACGAGCAGTACTTC.

This clonotype was recorded at least ten times. V usage is TRBV15 and J usage is TRBJ2-2; TRBD2 aligns across 8 bases. The V gene end was trimmed by 5 bases and the J gene end by 5 bases; junction bases not matched to a gene: 7. Germline loops: CDR1 LNHNV, CDR2 YYDKDF (reference sequence). The CDR3 length is 15 residues. Written as DNA, the CDR3 is TGTGCCACCAGCTCAGCGGGAGTGACGACCGGGGAGCTGTTTTTT. Its protein is CATSSAGVTTGELFF.

This clonotype was counted many times. The chain combines TRBV5-6 with TRBJ2-1, with 12 bases identical to TRBD2. After removal of 0 bases from V and 5 bases from J, the junction contained 0 bases not matched to a gene. This CDR3 is built from 15 residues. Per germline, CDR1 SGHDT and CDR2 YYEEEE. The chain's CDR3 is CASSLASGRDNEQFF. The CDR3 nucleotides are TGTGCCAGCAGCTTGGCTAGCGGGAGGGACAATGAGCAGTTCTTC.

This clonotype was recorded many times. CDR3 coding DNA: TGTGCCAGCAGTTCTGGGGAGCTGTTTTTT. Amino acid sequence: CASSSGELFF. The genes are TRBV28 and TRBJ2-2; no definite D call. The germline V and J ends were trimmed by 4 bases and 8 bases, with 2 bases remaining between them. This CDR3 region has 10 residues. Per germline, CDR1 MDHEN and CDR2 SYDVKM.

The CDR3 DNA is TGCGCCAGCAGCTTGTGGGGGCCTGGGGGTACCGGGGAGCTGTTTTTT. Translated, it gives CASSLWGPGGTGELFF. The V and J genes are TRBV5-1 and TRBJ2-2; D perhaps matches TRBD1 (6 bases). The CDR3 is 16 residues long. The germline V gene encodes CDR1 SGHRS and CDR2 YFSETQ. V lost 1 base to trimming and J lost 5 bases, with 15 bases between them.

This clonotype was detected only a few times. CDR3 DNA sequence: TGTGCCATCAGTGAGCCAGGAGGGCGTACCGGGGAGCTGTTTTTT. It encodes CAISEPGGRTGELFF. The V and J genes are TRBV10-3 and TRBJ2-2; TRBD2 might be the D (6 bases). Germline lookup yields CDR1 ENHRY and CDR2 SYGVKD. The V gene lost 2 bases and the J gene lost 5 bases, with 12 bases spanning the gap. The CDR3 runs 15 residues.

In regard to this clonotype: A junction end diverges from the germline sequence, so it may reflect a read error. The rearrangement uses TRBV5-1 and TRBJ2-2; 10 positions agree with TRBD2. CDR3 length: 16 residues. CDR1 and CDR2 from the germline V gene are SGHRS and YFSETQ. CDR3 protein: CASSLAAGGNTGELFF. In DNA form, the CDR3 reads TGCGCCAGCAGCTTGGCAGCGGGAGGGAACACCGGGGAGCTATTTTTT.

This clonotype came up many times. The chain combines TRBV20-1 with TRBJ1-2; the match to TRBD1 covers 12 bases. Losses at the gene ends were 6 bases for V and 4 bases for J; bases not matched to a gene: 9. Germline V gene lookup returns CDR1 DFQATT and CDR2 SNEGSKA (reference sequence). The CDR3 length is 15 residues. The CDR3 DNA reads TGCAGTGCCCACGGGACAGGGGGCAGGGTCTATGGCTACACCTTC. Translated: CSAHGTGGRVYGYTF.

This clonotype was observed many times. CDR3 sequence: CASSLYGGYTF. CDR3 in DNA: TGTGCCAGCAGTTTATACGGTGGCTACACCTTC. The rearrangement links TRBV28 to TRBJ1-2; the D is unclear. This CDR3 region has 11 residues. Germline assignment: CDR1 MDHEN and CDR2 SYDVKM. Trimming cost V 1 base and J 7 bases, with 4 bases left between them.

There are many counts of this clonotype. The V and J genes are TRBV20-1 and TRBJ2-5; D tentatively reads TRBD1 or TRBD2 (5 bases each). The CDR3 covers 15 residues. Germline loops: CDR1 DFQATT, CDR2 SNEGSKA (reference sequence). The V gene lost 2 bases and the J gene lost 1 base, with 14 bases spanning the gap. CDR3 sequence reads: CSARFGEGAQETQYF. CDR3 nucleotide sequence: TGCAGTGCTAGATTCGGGGAAGGGGCCCAAGAGACCCAGTACTTC.

This rearrangement joins TRBV20-1 to TRBJ1-1; D unresolved. Germline lookup yields CDR1 DFQATT and CDR2 SNEGSKA (reference sequence). CDR3 length: 11 residues. V lost 6 bases and J 2 bases, leaving 7 bases between the germline ends. The CDR3 DNA reads as TGCAGTGCGGGAACAAACACTGAAGCTTTCTTT. Translating gives CSAGTNTEAFF.

At least ten counts were recorded for this clonotype. The chain is built from TRBV12-3 or TRBV12-4 and TRBJ2-1; D is perhaps TRBD1 or TRBD2 (5 bases each). The CDR3 runs 14 residues. V gave up 7 bases and J gave up 10 bases, with 20 bases separating them. This chain's CDR3 is CASTPRGGLWEQFF. The CDR3 DNA sequence: TGTGCCAGCACCCCAAGGGGCGGACTCTGGGAGCAGTTCTTC.

There are many counts of this clonotype. The chain is built from TRBV7-8 and TRBJ2-1, with 7 bases aligning to TRBD2. The germline V gene has CDR1 SGHVS and CDR2 FQNEAQ. The CDR3 runs to 13 residues. Trimming cost V 2 bases and J 9 bases; bases outside gene matches: 4. The DNA for the CDR3 is TGTGCCAGCAGCTTACCGACTAGCTTTGAGCAGTTCTTC. Protein sequence: CASSLPTSFEQFF. Full variable domain (rest looked up from reference TRBV7-8 and TRBJ2-1): GAGVSQSPRYKVAKRGQDVALRCDPISGHVSLFWYQQALGQGPEFLTYFQNEAQLDKSGLPSDRFFAERPEGSVSTLKIQRTQQEDSAVYLCASSLPTSFEQFFGPGTRLTVL.

This clonotype was observed at least ten times. This sequence joins TRBV6-2 or TRBV6-3 and TRBJ1-5, with 8 bases lining up with TRBD1. Germline V CDR1 and CDR2: MNHEY, SVGEGT. The CDR3 has 13 amino acids. J was trimmed by 7 bases and V by 5 bases; bases with no gene match: 4. The CDR3 DNA is TGTGCCAGCAGTGACAGGGGACGACAGCCCCAGCATTTT. Its translation: CASSDRGRQPQHF.

This clonotype came up a few times. The chain links TRBV5-1 to TRBJ1-6; tentative D call: TRBD1 (5 bases). V was trimmed by 5 bases and J by 10 bases, leaving 10 bases between them. The CDR3 runs 12 residues. CDR1 and CDR2 from the germline V gene are SGHRS and YFSETQ. The CDR3 protein is CASSPDISPLHF. CDR3 coding DNA: TGCGCCAGCAGTCCGGACATCTCACCCCTCCACTTT.

The chain recombines TRBV20-1 with TRBJ1-5; D call uncertain. The CDR3 extends over 13 amino acids. The V end was cut by 1 base, the J end by 5 bases, with 9 bases between. Germline CDR1 reads DFQATT; CDR2 reads SNEGSKA (reference sequence). The CDR3 coding sequence is TGCAGTGCTAGAGGGTCCGCAGATCAGCCCCAGCATTTT. The encoded protein is CSARGSADQPQHF.